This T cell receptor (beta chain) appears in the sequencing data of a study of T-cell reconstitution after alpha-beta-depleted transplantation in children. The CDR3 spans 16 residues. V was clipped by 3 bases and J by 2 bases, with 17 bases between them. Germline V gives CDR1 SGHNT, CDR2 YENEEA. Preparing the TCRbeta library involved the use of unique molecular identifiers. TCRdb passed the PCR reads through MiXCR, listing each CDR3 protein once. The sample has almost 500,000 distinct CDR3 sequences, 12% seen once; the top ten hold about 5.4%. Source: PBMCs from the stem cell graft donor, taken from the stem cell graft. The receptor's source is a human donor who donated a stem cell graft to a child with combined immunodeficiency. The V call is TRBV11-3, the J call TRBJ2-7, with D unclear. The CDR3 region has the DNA TGTGCCAGCAGCTTTTCCCCCAAAGAAGACGCCTACGAGCAGTACTTC. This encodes CASSFSPKEDAYEQYF.